Below are 6 T cell receptor beta chains sequenced from a single sample in a study of blood T cell repertoires in COVID-19 (dated by TCRdb to between 2020 and 2021). Preparation of the library involved the immunoSEQ multiplex PCR assay. This immuneACCESS table, as held by TCRdb, lists in-frame sequences with V and J called but not all clones. Of the missing ones, under half trace to an unresolved V gene in checked studies; the others have no known cause. Within this sample are approximately 230,000 clones, with nearly 90% of them counted one time only. Roughly 3% of the sample is in the top ten clones. The sample consisted of peripheral blood. These receptors were collected from a man younger than 35 with active or convalescent COVID-19.

The chain links TRBV19 to TRBJ2-7; maybe TRBD2 (5 bases). The CDR3 is 17 amino acids. Germline CDR1 is LNHDA and CDR2 is SQIVND (reference sequence). Trimming left V 0 bases short and J 5 bases short, with 20 bases between. The chain's CDR3 is CASSIDLSGKGGHEQYF. Here the CDR3 DNA reads TGTGCCAGTAGTATAGATCTATCGGGGAAGGGCGGCCACGAGCAGTACTTC.

This chain links TRBV5-4 with TRBJ2-1, with D unresolved. The CDR3 is 15 residues long. CDR1 and CDR2 from the germline V gene are SGHNT and YYREEE (reference sequence). The V and J ends lost 1 base and 3 bases respectively, with 11 bases between them. The CDR3 bases are TGTGCCAGCAGCTTGCCCCCTACCGTCTACAATGAGCAGTTCTTC. Its protein is CASSLPPTVYNEQFF.

This chain uses TRBV7-2 with TRBJ1-1; no firm D call. V dropped 5 bases and J dropped 4 bases, with 14 bases sitting between them. This CDR3 has 14 residues. Germline CDR1 and CDR2: SGHTA and FQGNSA. The CDR3 region is CASSAVIKSTEAFF. The CDR3 DNA follows: TGTGCCAGCAGCGCAGTTATCAAATCCACTGAAGCTTTCTTT.

The chain has TRBV3-1 (or the pseudogene TRBV3-2) and TRBJ2-1; the match to TRBD1 covers 9 bases. Germline assignment: CDR1 LGHDT and CDR2 YNNKEL (reference sequence). This CDR3 has 14 residues. Trimming took 10 bases from V and 6 from J; bases not matched to a gene: 10. The CDR3 loop is CATEGRGQGNEQFF. CDR3 sequence (DNA): TGTGCCACCGAGGGGAGGGGACAGGGCAATGAGCAGTTCTTC.

The genes are TRBV5-1 and TRBJ1-2; TRBD1 matches at 8 bases. V was clipped by 4 bases and J by 3 bases; unmatched bases: 5. The CDR3 extends over 14 amino acids. Germline-derived CDR1 and CDR2 are SGHRS and YFSETQ. The CDR3 region is CASSPQGEHYGYTF. The CDR3 bases are TGCGCCAGCAGCCCACAGGGGGAGCACTATGGCTACACCTTC.

V is TRBV5-5 and J is TRBJ1-2, with TRBD1 matching 7 bases. V was clipped by 4 bases and J by 3 bases; unmatched bases: 6. The length of the CDR3 is 14 residues. Germline V gene lookup returns CDR1 SGHKS and CDR2 YYEKEE (reference sequence). CDR3 residues: CASSTTGTDYGYTF. Written as DNA, the CDR3 is TGTGCCAGCAGCACAACCGGGACAGACTATGGCTACACCTTC.